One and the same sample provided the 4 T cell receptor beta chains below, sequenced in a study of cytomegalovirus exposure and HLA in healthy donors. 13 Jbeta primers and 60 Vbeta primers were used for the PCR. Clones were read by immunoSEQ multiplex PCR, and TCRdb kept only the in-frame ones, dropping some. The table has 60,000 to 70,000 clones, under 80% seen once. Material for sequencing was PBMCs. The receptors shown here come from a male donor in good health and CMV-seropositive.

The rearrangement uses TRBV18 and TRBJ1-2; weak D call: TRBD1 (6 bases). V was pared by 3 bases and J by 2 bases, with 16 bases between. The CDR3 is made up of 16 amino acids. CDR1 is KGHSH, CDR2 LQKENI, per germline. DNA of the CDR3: TGTGCCAGCTCACCCGTCCGGGACACGGTAAACTATGGCTACACCTTC. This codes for CASSPVRDTVNYGYTF.

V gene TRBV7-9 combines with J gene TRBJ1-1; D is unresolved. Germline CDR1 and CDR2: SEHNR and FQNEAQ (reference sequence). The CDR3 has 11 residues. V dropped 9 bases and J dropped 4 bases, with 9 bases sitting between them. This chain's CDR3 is CASSPSTEAFF. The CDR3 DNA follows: TGTGCCAGTTCCCCGTCCACTGAAGCTTTCTTT.

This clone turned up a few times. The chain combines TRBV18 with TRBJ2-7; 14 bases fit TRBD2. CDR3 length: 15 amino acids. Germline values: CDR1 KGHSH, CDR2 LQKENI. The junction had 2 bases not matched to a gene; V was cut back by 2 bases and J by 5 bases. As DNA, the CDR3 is TGTGCCAGCTCACCAGGACTAGCGGGGGGACACGAGCAGTACTTC. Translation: CASSPGLAGGHEQYF.

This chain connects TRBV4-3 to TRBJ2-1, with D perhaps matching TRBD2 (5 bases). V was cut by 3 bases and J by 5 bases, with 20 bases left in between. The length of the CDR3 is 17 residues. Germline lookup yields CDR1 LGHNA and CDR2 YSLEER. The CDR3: CASSQSFLADRDNEQFF. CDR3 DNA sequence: TGCGCCAGCAGCCAGTCTTTCCTAGCAGACCGGGACAATGAGCAGTTCTTC.